In this sample, the clone carrying this T cell receptor (beta chain) turned up once. This entry belongs to a study of T cell repertoires in aging, cancer and after chemotherapy. The overall study: Paired samples before and after chemotherapy came from glioblastoma patients receiving temozolomide-based therapy.

Peripheral blood genomic DNA, not sorted cells or RNA, was the template. TRB rearrangements spanning V, D and J were amplified using mixed TRB-A/B primers. Each CDR3 protein gets one entry after TCRdb re-called the multiplex PCR reads with MiXCR. The sample contains 2,000 to 2,500 distinct CDR3 sequences, more than 20% of which appear only once. This sequence originates from a human donor with a solid tumor. Input material: blood.

CDR3 coding DNA: TGTGCCAGCAGCCGAAAAGGCGGGGTGAAAGCTTTCTTT. The encoded protein is CASSRKGGVKAFF. V gene TRBV6-5 combines with J gene TRBJ1-1; no clear D. This CDR3 is built from 13 residues. V lost 6 bases and J lost 9, with 17 bases in between. Germline V gives CDR1 MNHEY, CDR2 SVGAGI.